The entry below gives a single TCR beta chain sequence along with its context. This clone has just one count. This receptor's antigen is unknown. Base qualities are missing; no much larger clone stands one base away. Using the deep immunoSEQ assay, multiplex PCR amplified TCR CDR3 regions from genomic DNA. Genomic DNA extracted from each cell subset was distributed evenly over all wells of several immunoSEQ 96-well plates, and each plate served as one replicate. For sorted subsets, 150 to 250 ng genomic DNA, equal to 30,000 or so T cell genomes, was loaded into each replicate PCR. The purified libraries were quantified using a Qubit 3.0 fluorometer, sized with a Bioanalyzer 2100, and then quantified again using the KAPA Library Quantification kit. A separate single-read 150-cycle Illumina NextSeq 550 flow cell was used to sequence each immunoSEQ 96-well plate. The original pipeline was this. Because the immunoSEQ output included only junctional sequences and no quality scores, the filtering could not be the same as the filtering used for full-length reads. Sequences were annotated with PyIR, a Python wrapper for IgBLAST v1.9, and V/J genes and CDR3 were assigned using IMGT germline references. Any read was removed if the V/J assignment was weak (E-value above 1e-6), the CDR3 was missing, or the read contained stop codons, out-of-frame junctions, or ambiguous translated residues. A V3J clonotype was defined by an identical inferred V gene, J gene, and CDR3 amino acid sequence. Percentage overlap between repertoires was calculated by dividing the number of shared unique clonotypes by the size of the smaller repertoire. Three approaches were used to assess repertoire richness: RTK rarefaction, the Chao1 estimator, and Recon v2.1 estimates of unobserved clonotypes. Generation probabilities were computed with OLGA for all TCRbeta clonotypes obtained by the gDNA method from a few donors. Held by TCRdb, this immuneACCESS table contains in-frame sequences only and omits some clones. Under half of the omission traces to an unresolved V gene where checked; the cause of the rest is unknown. The V and J calls and clone size are taken from that table; D and trimming were inferred from the DNA. Recorded for this sample are some 2 million clones; 85% to 95% of them occurred a single time. The ten largest clones add up to under 0.15% of the sample.

Trimming at the junction amounts to 3 bases on V and 3 bases on J, and the germline ends lie 12 bases apart. The germline V gene gives CDR1 as SGHAT and CDR2 as FQNNGV. The CDR3, from cysteine to phenylalanine, totals 15 residues. The retained sequence is limited to the CDR3, 45 bases, with the frame set at the first base. The data stem from a study of shared clonotypes between healthy human individuals (dated by TCRdb to about 2020). For the study in its entirety: A few men and two women, aged 18 to 49 years, made up the cohort. For each donor, three plates each were used for CD4 naive and CD4 memory, two plates were used for CD8 naive, and one plate was used for CD8 memory. To estimate repertoire size and how much clonotype sharing occurs between individuals, the study deeply sequenced the blood TCR repertoires of about five healthy adults. Different laboratories and diverse techniques were used to prepare libraries and sequence TCR repertoires, to increase sequencing depth and limit assay-specific biases. Per donor, leukapheresis produced somewhere between about 0.94 and 9.5 billion PBMCs.

Donors were healthy HIV-negative adults with no recently reported acute infections or vaccinations. Only Caucasian adults living in Nashville, Tennessee, USA were represented among the donors. CD4+ T cells were enriched by magnetic negative selection; naive cells were then positively selected on CD45RA, and the negative fraction formed the memory subset. After blood collection by leukapheresis, PBMCs were isolated using Ficoll-Histopaque density gradient centrifugation and then cryopreserved in the vapor phase of liquid nitrogen. Purity and quantity of every magnetically sorted T cell population were checked by analytical flow cytometry. Genomic DNA was isolated from every sorted fraction and measured by UV absorbance on a Nanodrop 2000c. Findings and caveats that apply to the study as a whole: Rarefaction of sorted-subset datasets indicated incomplete sequencing despite the large sequencing depth. Naive subsets generally had larger estimated clonotype richness than memory subsets. Pairwise subsampling indicated that sequencing depth was expected to affect the degree of clonotype sharing among donors. When four donors were compared, the shared fraction of clonotypes was approximately 5% for naive CD4, 3.5% to 4% for naive CD8, 2.3% for memory CD4, and 0.4% for memory CD8. Sampling was restricted to blood, and TCR repertoires in tissue are likely to differ from TCR repertoires in blood. Because the study included a small number of donors, the genetic and exposure-history diversity represented was limited. Higher generation probabilities were observed for clonotypes shared by all four sorted-subset donors than for non-shared clonotypes.

The receptor's source is a man aged 18 to 30 in good health. Here the chain combines TRBV11-2 and TRBJ2-1; TRBD2 could be the D gene, as 6 bases match. Sequenced sample: naive CD4+ T cells sorted from blood. Read against the paper, the sample's cell subset or site label means: CD45RA+ positively selected. DNA sequence: TGTGCCAGCAGCTTGAGGGAGGAGGGCTACAATGAGCAGTTCTTC. It translates as CASSLREEGYNEQFF.